The TCR beta chain described here comes from a study of PD-1 blockade in classical Hodgkin lymphoma. TCRdb's table, derived via immunoSEQ multiplex PCR, lists solely in-frame clones and lacks some. The top ten clones hold less than 4% of a sample with about 40,000 clones, over 55% of them seen once. No patient escaped relapse after autologous stem cell transplantation, and brentuximab vedotin exposure varied. Study-level results: At C4D1, TCR diversity had climbed significantly for CD4+ cells, though not for CD8+ cells. Nothing has yet pinned down what causes the repertoire differences, possibly disease activity or prior therapy. Some patients started nivolumab under 1 year after ASCT, and they were excluded.

About this clone: Antigen unknown.

Sequenced here: peripheral blood mononuclear cells (PBMCs), sampled at baseline. This sequence was found in a human donor with classical Hodgkin lymphoma.

CDR3 sequence: CASSLSLAGAEETQYF. DNA of the CDR3: TGTGCCAGCAGCTTATCGCTAGCGGGGGCGGAAGAGACCCAGTACTTC. The J gene is TRBJ2-5, the V gene TRBV11-2; 10 nucleotides match TRBD2. J gave up 3 bases and V 2 bases, and 6 bases lay outside the gene matches. The CDR3 is made up of 16 amino acids. Germline lookup yields CDR1 SGHAT and CDR2 FQNNGV.